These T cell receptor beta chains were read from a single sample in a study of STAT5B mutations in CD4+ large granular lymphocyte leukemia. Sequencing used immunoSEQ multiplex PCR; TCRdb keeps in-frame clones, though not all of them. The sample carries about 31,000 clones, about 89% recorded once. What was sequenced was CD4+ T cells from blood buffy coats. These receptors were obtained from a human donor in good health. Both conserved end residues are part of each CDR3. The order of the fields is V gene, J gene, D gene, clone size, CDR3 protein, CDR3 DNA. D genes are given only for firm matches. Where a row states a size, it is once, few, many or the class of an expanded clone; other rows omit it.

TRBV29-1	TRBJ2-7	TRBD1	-	CSVVNRDRGSYEQYF	TGCAGCGTCGTTAACCGGGACAGGGGCTCCTACGAGCAGTACTTC
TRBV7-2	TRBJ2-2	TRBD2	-	CASSPLTSGTGELFF	TGTGCCAGCAGCCCGTTGACTAGCGGCACCGGGGAGCTGTTTTTT
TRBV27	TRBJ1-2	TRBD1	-	CARRTGLKGGYTF	TGTGCCAGAAGGACAGGATTGAAAGGGGGCTACACCTTC
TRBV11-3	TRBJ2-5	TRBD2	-	CASSERLAVQETQYF	TGTGCCAGCAGCGAAAGACTAGCGGTGCAAGAGACCCAGTACTTC
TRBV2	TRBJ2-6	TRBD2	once	CASGNFLLARTGANVLTF	TGTGCCAGCGGCAACTTCCTACTAGCGAGGACTGGGGCCAACGTCCTGACTTTC
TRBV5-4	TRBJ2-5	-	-	CASSLGLVGQETQYF	TGTGCCAGCAGCTTGGGATTGGTGGGGCAAGAGACCCAGTACTTC
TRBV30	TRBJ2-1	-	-	CAWNSAIHNEQFF	TGTGCCTGGAATAGCGCCATCCACAATGAGCAGTTCTTC
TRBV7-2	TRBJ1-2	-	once	CASSLYNDYGYTF	TGTGCCAGCAGCTTGTATAACGACTATGGCTACACCTTC
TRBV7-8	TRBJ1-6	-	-	CASSLEAGGPGSPLHF	TGTGCCAGCAGCTTAGAAGCGGGCGGACCGGGCTCACCCCTCCACTTT
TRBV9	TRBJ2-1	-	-	CASSPKVGGLGQFF	TGTGCCAGCAGCCCTAAGGTTGGGGGGTTGGGGCAGTTCTTC
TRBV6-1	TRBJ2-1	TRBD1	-	CASSRDRDLGNEQFF	TGTGCCAGCAGTAGGGACAGGGACTTGGGAAATGAGCAGTTCTTC
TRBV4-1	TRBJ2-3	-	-	CASSQDPLTDTQYF	TGCGCCAGCAGCCAAGATCCCCTAACAGATACGCAGTATTTT
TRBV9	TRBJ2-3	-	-	CASSEGWTESTQYF	TGTGCCAGCAGCGAGGGGTGGACAGAGAGTACGCAGTATTTT
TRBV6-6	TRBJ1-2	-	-	CASRPDQTGSYTF	TGTGCCAGCAGACCAGATCAGACAGGCTCCTACACCTTC
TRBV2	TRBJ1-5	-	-	CATAGGGYNQPQHF	TGTGCCACCGCGGGAGGTGGCTACAATCAGCCCCAGCATTTT
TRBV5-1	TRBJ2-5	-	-	CASRSLEGQETQYF	TGCGCCAGCAGATCCTTGGAGGGCCAGGAGACCCAGTACTTC
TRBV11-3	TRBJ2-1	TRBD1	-	CASTITGQGAREQFF	TGTGCCAGCACCATAACGGGACAGGGGGCGAGAGAGCAGTTCTTC
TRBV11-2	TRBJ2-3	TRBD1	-	CASSLSTGFVYF	TGTGCCAGCAGCCTATCGACAGGGTTCGTGTATTTT
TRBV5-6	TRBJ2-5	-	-	CASSDGSPGETQYF	TGTGCCAGCAGCGATGGGAGTCCGGGGGAGACCCAGTACTTC
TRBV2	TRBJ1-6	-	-	CASSPLGAENSPLHF	TGTGCCAGCAGTCCGTTGGGCGCGGAGAATTCACCCCTCCACTTT
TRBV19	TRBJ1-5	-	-	CASRKTGGDQPQHF	TGTGCCAGTAGGAAGACAGGAGGGGATCAGCCCCAGCATTTT
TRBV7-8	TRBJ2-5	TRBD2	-	CASSLWGASWMTSGSRETQYF	TGTGCCAGCTCCTTGTGGGGGGCCAGTTGGATGACTAGCGGGAGCCGGGAGACCCAGTACTTC
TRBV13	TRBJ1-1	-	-	CASSLGADTEAFF	TGTGCCAGCAGCTTAGGGGCGGACACTGAAGCTTTCTTT
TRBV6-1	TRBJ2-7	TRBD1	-	CASRGTGGEQYF	TGTGCCAGCAGAGGGACAGGGGGCGAGCAGTACTTC
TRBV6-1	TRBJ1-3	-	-	CASSEPAGTPGNTIYF	TGTGCCAGCAGTGAACCTGCCGGGACACCTGGAAACACCATATATTTT
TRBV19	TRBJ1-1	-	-	CASSIGDGTEAFF	TGTGCCAGTAGTATAGGGGATGGAACTGAAGCTTTCTTT
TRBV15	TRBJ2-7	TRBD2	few	CATSRDQGTRGYEQYF	TGTGCCACCAGCAGAGATCAAGGGACTAGAGGGTACGAGCAGTACTTC
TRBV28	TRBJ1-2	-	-	CASSPGTLYGYTF	TGTGCCAGCAGTCCCGGGACACTCTATGGCTACACCTTC
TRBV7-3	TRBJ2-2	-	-	CASSSGLRGSGELFF	TGTGCCAGCAGTTCCGGCCTTAGAGGGAGTGGGGAGCTGTTTTTT
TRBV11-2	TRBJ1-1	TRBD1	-	CASSAGGYTEAFF	TGTGCCAGCAGCGCAGGGGGTTACACTGAAGCTTTCTTT
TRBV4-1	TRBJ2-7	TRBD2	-	CASSQDEASGGHYEQYF	TGCGCCAGCAGCCAAGATGAGGCTAGCGGGGGTCACTACGAGCAGTACTTC
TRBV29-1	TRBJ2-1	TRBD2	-	CSVATGGRPEQFF	TGCAGCGTGGCGACGGGAGGGCGGCCTGAGCAGTTCTTC